This TCR beta chain was captured by sequencing in a study of cytomegalovirus exposure and HLA in healthy donors. The PCR was carried out with 60 Vbeta primers and 13 Jbeta primers. The assay was immunoSEQ multiplex PCR, and TCRdb's table has in-frame clones only and misses some. Its table lists over 55,000 clones. Germline V CDR1 and CDR2: WNHNN, SYGVQD (reference sequence). Trimming cost V 5 bases and J 4 bases; bases outside gene matches: 4. CDR3 length equals 14 residues. Findings of the study overall: Later analysis associated a missense DCLRE1C variant with TCR beta V- and J-gene trimming.

Note on this clone: What it recognizes is unknown.

The chain links TRBV10-1 to TRBJ2-2; 7 bases are shared with TRBD1. Sequencing was done on a sample of PBMCs. This clonotype originated in a boy between 10 and 17 years old in good health and CMV-seronegative. The CDR3 here is CASSLGQSTGELFF. CDR3 nucleotide sequence: TGCGCCAGCAGTTTGGGACAGTCCACCGGGGAGCTGTTTTTT.